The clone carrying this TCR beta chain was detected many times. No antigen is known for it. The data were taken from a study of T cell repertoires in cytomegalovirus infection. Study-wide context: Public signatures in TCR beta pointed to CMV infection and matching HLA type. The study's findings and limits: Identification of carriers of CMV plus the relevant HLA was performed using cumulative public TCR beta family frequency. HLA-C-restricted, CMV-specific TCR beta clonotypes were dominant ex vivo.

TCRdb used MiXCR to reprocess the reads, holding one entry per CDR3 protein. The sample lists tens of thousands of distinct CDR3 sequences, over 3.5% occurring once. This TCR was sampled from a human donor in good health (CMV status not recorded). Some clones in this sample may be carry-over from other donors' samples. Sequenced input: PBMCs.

The CDR3: CASSLGGGIVQPQHF. Written as DNA, the CDR3 is TGTGCCAGCAGCTTAGGAGGGGGGATAGTTCAGCCCCAGCATTTT. The chain employs TRBV7-2 and TRBJ1-5, with a possible D match to TRBD1 (6 bases). Germline V CDR1 and CDR2: SGHTA, FQGNSA. V gave up 1 base and J gave up 6 bases, with 13 bases separating them. The CDR3 is made up of 15 amino acids.